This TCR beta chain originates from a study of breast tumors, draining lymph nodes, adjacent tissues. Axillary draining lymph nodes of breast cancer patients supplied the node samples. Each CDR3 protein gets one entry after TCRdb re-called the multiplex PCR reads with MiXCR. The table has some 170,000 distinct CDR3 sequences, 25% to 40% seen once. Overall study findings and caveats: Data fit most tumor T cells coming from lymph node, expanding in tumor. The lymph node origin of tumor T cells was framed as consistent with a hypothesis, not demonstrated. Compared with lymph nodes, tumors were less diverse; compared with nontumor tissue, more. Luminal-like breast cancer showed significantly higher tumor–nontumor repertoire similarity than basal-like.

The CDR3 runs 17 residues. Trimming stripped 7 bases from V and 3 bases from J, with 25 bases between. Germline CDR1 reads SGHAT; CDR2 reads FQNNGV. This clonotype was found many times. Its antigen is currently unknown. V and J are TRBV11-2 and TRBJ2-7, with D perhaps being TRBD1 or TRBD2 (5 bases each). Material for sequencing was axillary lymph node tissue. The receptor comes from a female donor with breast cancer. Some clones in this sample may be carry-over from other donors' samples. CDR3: CASTVRRTPESFYEQYF. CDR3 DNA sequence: TGTGCCAGCACCGTCCGGAGGACACCAGAATCATTCTACGAGCAGTACTTC.